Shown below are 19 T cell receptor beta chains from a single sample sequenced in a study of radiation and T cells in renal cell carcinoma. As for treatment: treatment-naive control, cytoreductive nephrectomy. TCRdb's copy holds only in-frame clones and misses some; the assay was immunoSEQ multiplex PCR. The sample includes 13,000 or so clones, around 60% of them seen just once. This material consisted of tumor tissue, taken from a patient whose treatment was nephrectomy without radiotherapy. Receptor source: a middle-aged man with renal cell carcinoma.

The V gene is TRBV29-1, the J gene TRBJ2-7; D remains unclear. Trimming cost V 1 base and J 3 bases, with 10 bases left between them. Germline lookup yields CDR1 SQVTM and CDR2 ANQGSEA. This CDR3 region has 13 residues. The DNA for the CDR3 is TGCAGCGTTGAAGGCCCGGGCCTCTACGAGCAGTACTTC. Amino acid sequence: CSVEGPGLYEQYF.

CDR3 nucleotide sequence: TGTGCCAGCAGCTTAATGGGGGATTCGTCCACTGAAGCTTTCTTT. Protein: CASSLMGDSSTEAFF. The V call is TRBV7-3, the J call TRBJ1-1; D perhaps matches TRBD1 (5 bases). V was cut by 1 base and J by 4 bases, with 13 bases left in between. This CDR3 is built from 15 residues. Germline V gene data show CDR1 as SGHTA and CDR2 as FQGTGA.

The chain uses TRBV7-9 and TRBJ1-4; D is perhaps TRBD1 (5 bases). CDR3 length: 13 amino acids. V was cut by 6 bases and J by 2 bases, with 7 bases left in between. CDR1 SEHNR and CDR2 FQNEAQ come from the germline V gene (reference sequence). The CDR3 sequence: CASRRQTNEKLFF. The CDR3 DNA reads TGTGCCAGCAGGCGACAGACTAATGAAAAACTGTTTTTT.

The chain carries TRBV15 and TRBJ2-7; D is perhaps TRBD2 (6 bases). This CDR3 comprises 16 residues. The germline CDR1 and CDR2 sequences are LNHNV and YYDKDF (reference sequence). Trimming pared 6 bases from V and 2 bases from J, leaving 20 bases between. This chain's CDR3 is CATSVPGTSRAYEQYF. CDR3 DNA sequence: TGTGCCACCAGTGTACCGGGGACTTCCCGGGCCTACGAGCAGTACTTC. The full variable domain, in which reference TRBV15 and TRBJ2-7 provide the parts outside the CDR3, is DAMVIQNPRYQVTQFGKPVTLSCSQTLNHNVMYWYQQKSSQAPKLLFHYYDKDFNNEADTPDNFQSRRPNTSFCFLDIRSPGLGDTAMYLCATSVPGTSRAYEQYFGPGTRLTVT.

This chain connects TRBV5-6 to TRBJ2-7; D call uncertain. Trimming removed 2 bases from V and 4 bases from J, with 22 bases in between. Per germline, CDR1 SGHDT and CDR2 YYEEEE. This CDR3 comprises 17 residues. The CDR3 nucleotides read TGTGCCAGCAGCTTTCGGAACCCGGGTGGAGCCACTTACGAGCAGTACTTC. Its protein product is CASSFRNPGGATYEQYF.

The CDR3 coding sequence is TGTGCCAGCAGTGAAGCCTCTGGAGGGCCAGACATTCAGTACTTC. It is translated as CASSEASGGPDIQYF. V gene TRBV6-1 combines with J gene TRBJ2-4, with TRBD2 as a possible D gene (6 bases). The CDR3 covers 15 residues. The germline gives CDR1 MNHNS, CDR2 SASEGT. The V end lost 0 bases, the J end lost 8 bases, and 14 bases lay between the germline ends.

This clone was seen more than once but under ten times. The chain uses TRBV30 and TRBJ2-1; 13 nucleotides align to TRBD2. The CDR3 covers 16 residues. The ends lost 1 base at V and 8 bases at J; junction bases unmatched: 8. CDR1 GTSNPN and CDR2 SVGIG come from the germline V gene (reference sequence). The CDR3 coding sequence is TGTGCCTGGAGTGCCGGACTAGCGGGGGTTCGCGATGAGCAGTTCTTC. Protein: CAWSAGLAGVRDEQFF.

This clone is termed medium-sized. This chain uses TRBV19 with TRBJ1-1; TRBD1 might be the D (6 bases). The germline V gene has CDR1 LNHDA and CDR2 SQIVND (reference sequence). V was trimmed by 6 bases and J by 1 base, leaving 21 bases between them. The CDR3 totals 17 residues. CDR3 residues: CASRVLGGDRQNTEAFF. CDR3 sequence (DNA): TGTGCCAGTAGGGTCCTCGGGGGCGACAGGCAGAACACTGAAGCTTTCTTT.

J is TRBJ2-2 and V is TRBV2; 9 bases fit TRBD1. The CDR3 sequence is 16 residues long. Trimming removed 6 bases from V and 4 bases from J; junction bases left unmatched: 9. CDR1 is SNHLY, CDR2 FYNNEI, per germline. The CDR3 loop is CASRDPGTGSTGELFF. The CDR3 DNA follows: TGTGCCAGCAGAGACCCAGGGACAGGGTCCACCGGGGAGCTGTTTTTT. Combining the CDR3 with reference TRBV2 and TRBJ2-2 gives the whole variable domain EPEVTQTPSHQVTQMGQEVILRCVPISNHLYFYWYRQILGQKVEFLVSFYNNEISEKSEIFDDQFSVERPDGSNFTLKIRSTKLEDSAMYFCASRDPGTGSTGELFFGEGSRLTVL.

In nucleotides, the CDR3 is TGTGCCAGCAGCTTAGCGGGAGTTGTCTACAATGAGCAGTTCTTC. Protein product: CASSLAGVVYNEQFF. The chain is built from TRBV7-2 and TRBJ2-1, with a tentative D call TRBD2 (5 bases). This CDR3 is built from 15 residues. V was clipped by 0 bases and J by 3 bases, with 9 bases between them. The germline V gene encodes CDR1 SGHTA and CDR2 FQGNSA.

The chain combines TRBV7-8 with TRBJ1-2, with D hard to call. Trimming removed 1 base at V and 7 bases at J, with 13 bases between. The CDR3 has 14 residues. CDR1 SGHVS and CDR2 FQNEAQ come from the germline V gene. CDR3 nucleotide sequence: TGTGCCAGCAGCTTAGATCCGGTTTGGGGTGGCTACACCTTC. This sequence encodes CASSLDPVWGGYTF.

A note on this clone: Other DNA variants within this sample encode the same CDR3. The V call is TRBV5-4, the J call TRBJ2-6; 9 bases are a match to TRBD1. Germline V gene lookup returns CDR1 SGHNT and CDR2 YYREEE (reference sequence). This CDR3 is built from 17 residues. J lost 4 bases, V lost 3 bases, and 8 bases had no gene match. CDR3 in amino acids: CASSSSRDRAGANVLTF. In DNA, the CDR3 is TGTGCCAGCAGCTCGTCCCGGGACAGGGCCGGGGCCAACGTCCTGACTTTC.

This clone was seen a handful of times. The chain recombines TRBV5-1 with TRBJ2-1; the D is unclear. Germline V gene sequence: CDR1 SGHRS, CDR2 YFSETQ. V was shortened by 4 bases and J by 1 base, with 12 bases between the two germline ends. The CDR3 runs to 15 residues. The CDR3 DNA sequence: TGCGCCAGCAGCCCATTAGACTTGTCCTACAATGAGCAGTTCTTC. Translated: CASSPLDLSYNEQFF.

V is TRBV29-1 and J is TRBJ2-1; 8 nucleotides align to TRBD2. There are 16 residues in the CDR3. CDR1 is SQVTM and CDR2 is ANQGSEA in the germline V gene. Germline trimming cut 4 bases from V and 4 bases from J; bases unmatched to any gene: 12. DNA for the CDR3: TGCAGCGTTGGCCCGTGGGCGAGCGGGGGATACAATGAGCAGTTCTTC. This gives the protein CSVGPWASGGYNEQFF.

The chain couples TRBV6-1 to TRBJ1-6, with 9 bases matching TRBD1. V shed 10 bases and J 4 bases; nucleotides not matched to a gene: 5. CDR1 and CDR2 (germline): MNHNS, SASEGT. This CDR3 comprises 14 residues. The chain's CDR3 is CATGGTGYNSPLHF. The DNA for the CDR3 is TGTGCCACCGGGGGGACAGGGTATAATTCACCCCTCCACTTT.

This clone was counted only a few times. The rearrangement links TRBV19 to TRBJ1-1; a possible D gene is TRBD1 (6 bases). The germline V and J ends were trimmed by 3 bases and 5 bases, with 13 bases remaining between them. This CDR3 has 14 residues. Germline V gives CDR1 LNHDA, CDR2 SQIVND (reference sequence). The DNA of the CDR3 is TGTGCCAGTAGTATGTGGGGGGCGCGAACTGAAGCTTTCTTT. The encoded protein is CASSMWGARTEAFF.

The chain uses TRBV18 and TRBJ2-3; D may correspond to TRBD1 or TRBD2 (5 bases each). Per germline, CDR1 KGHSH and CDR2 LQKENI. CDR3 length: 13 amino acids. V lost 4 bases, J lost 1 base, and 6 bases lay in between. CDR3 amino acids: CASSRGRTDTQYF. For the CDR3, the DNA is TGTGCCAGCTCACGGGGACGCACAGATACGCAGTATTTT.

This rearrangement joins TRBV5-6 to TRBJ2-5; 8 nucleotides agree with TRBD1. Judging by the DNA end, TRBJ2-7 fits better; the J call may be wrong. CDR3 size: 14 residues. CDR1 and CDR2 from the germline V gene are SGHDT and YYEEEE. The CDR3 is CASSLDRVRYEQYF. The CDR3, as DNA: TGTGCCAGCAGCCTGGACAGGGTAAGGTACGAGCAGTACTTC.

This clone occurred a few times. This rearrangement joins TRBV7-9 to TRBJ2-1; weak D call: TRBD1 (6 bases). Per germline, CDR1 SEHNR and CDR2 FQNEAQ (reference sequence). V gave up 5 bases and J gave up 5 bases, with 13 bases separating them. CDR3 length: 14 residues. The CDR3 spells CASSISHRDNEQFF. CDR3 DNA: TGTGCCAGCAGCATTTCTCACAGGGACAATGAGCAGTTCTTC.